The 31 T cell receptor beta chains presented below share a single source sample, sequenced in a study of low-dose radiotherapy and immunotherapy resistance in tumors. Time point meaning: before trial treatment. TRAV- and TRBV-specific primers were used for first-strand cDNA, which covered alpha and beta chains. TCR amplification involved 20 PCR cycles with a constant-region primer and V-primer adapter. TCRdb independently ran MiXCR on the reads; one entry per CDR3 protein. The table lists 54,000 or so distinct CDR3 sequences, approximately 25% of them singletons. The sequenced sample was PBMCs, obtained before treatment. All receptors derive from a male donor with prostate cancer.

The sample holds many counts of this clonotype. The rearrangement uses TRBV4-1 and TRBJ2-5, with TRBD2 as a possible D gene (7 bases). The CDR3 sequence is 15 residues long. From germline, CDR1 is MGHRA and CDR2 YSYEKL. Trimming took off 4 bases at V and 5 bases at J, with 17 bases between the two ends. CDR3 sequence: CASSRVEGEGETQYF. The CDR3 DNA reads TGCGCCAGCAGCCGGGTCGAGGGGGAGGGGGAGACCCAGTACTTC.

This clonotype was seen many times. The rearrangement uses TRBV4-1 and TRBJ2-1; unclear D gene. The germline CDR1 and CDR2 sequences are MGHRA and YSYEKL. V lost 1 base and J 3 bases, leaving 10 bases between the germline ends. The CDR3 length is 15 residues. CDR3: CASSQAIRSYNEQFF. DNA for the CDR3: TGCGCCAGCAGCCAAGCAATTAGGAGCTACAATGAGCAGTTCTTC.

The chain carries TRBV20-1 and TRBJ2-4; D remains ambiguous. CDR3 size: 13 residues. Germline V CDR1 and CDR2: DFQATT, SNEGSKA (reference sequence). Trimming left V 3 bases short and J 9 bases short, with 15 bases between. The CDR3 reads CSASATISGIQYF. CDR3 sequence (DNA): TGCAGTGCTAGTGCCACCATTTCGGGCATTCAGTACTTC.

This clonotype was detected ten times or more. The chain uses TRBV10-1 and TRBJ2-5; 8 nucleotides align to TRBD2. Looked up from germline, CDR1 is WNHNN and CDR2 is SYGVQD (reference sequence). V was clipped by 3 bases and J by 5 bases; unmatched bases: 11. The CDR3 is 16 residues long. In DNA form, the CDR3 reads TGCGCCAGCAGTGAAGGGACTAGTTTTGACGGCGAGACCCAGTACTTC. It yields the protein CASSEGTSFDGETQYF.

This chain connects TRBV30 to TRBJ2-6; D unclear. CDR3 length equals 13 residues. Trimming pared 4 bases from V and 0 bases from J, leaving 4 bases between. The germline V gene has CDR1 GTSNPN and CDR2 SVGIG (reference sequence). CDR3 sequence reads: CAWKPSGANVLTF. CDR3 nucleotide sequence: TGTGCCTGGAAGCCCTCTGGGGCCAACGTCCTGACTTTC.

By share, this clonotype ranks as medium-sized. This chain links TRBV5-1 with TRBJ2-1; 9 bases agree with TRBD2. The CDR3 length is 16 residues. Germline V gives CDR1 SGHRS, CDR2 YFSETQ. V lost 4 bases, J lost 3 bases, and 8 bases stayed unmatched. CDR3 protein: CASSASGTSSYNEQFF. Written as DNA, the CDR3 is TGCGCCAGCAGCGCCTCCGGGACTAGCAGCTACAATGAGCAGTTCTTC.

This clonotype was counted ten times or more. The chain is built from TRBV4-1 and TRBJ1-2, with D unclear. CDR3 length equals 15 residues. Germline V gives CDR1 MGHRA, CDR2 YSYEKL. Trimming shortened V by 1 base and J by 0 bases, and 9 bases separated the two germline ends. This CDR3 is CASSQVPPTNYGYTF. Written as DNA, the CDR3 is TGCGCCAGCAGCCAAGTCCCCCCGACTAACTATGGCTACACCTTC.

The table lists this clonotype with many counts. The V and J genes are TRBV6-2 or TRBV6-3 and TRBJ1-1; TRBD1 aligns across 8 bases. From germline, CDR1 is MNHEY and CDR2 SVGEGT. The trim removed 5 bases at V and 4 bases at J, leaving 6 bases unmatched. The CDR3 extends over 14 amino acids. The CDR3 DNA follows: TGTGCCAGCAGTAAGCGACAGGGGCGCACTGAAGCTTTCTTT. Translated: CASSKRQGRTEAFF.

This clonotype has at least ten counts. This rearrangement joins TRBV19 to TRBJ1-1; D gene uncertain. Trimming took off 4 bases at V and 0 bases at J, with 12 bases between the two ends. Germline V CDR1 and CDR2: LNHDA, SQIVND (reference sequence). The CDR3 contains 15 residues. Here the CDR3 DNA reads TGTGCCAGTAGTAACATAATGGGAGTGAACACTGAAGCTTTCTTT. It is translated as CASSNIMGVNTEAFF.

There are many counts of this clonotype. The chain couples TRBV2 to TRBJ2-1, with D unclear. CDR3 length: 13 amino acids. V was pared by 1 base and J by 8 bases, with 9 bases between. The germline V gene encodes CDR1 SNHLY and CDR2 FYNNEI. The CDR3 protein is CASSEVSLYEQFF. DNA of the CDR3: TGTGCCAGCAGTGAAGTTAGTCTCTATGAGCAGTTCTTC.

There are a few counts of this clonotype. The CDR3 reads CASSESLGGSQPQHF. CDR3 nucleotides: TGTGCCAGCAGTGAATCATTAGGGGGGTCTCAGCCCCAGCATTTT. The chain combines TRBV6-2 or TRBV6-3 with TRBJ1-5, with a possible D match to TRBD1 (6 bases). Germline CDR1 reads MNHEY; CDR2 reads SVGEGT. V gave up 5 bases and J gave up 6 bases, with 17 bases separating them. CDR3 length: 15 residues.

The V call is TRBV7-2, the J call TRBJ2-1; the D is unclear. This CDR3 has 14 residues. Germline V gene sequence: CDR1 SGHTA, CDR2 FQGNSA. Trimming stripped 2 bases from V and 5 bases from J, with 10 bases between. CDR3 region: CASSLSGLHNEQFF. DNA of the CDR3: TGTGCCAGCAGCTTATCTGGGTTACACAATGAGCAGTTCTTC. Full variable domain (outside the CDR3, taken from reference TRBV7-2 and TRBJ2-1): GAGVSQSPSNKVTEKGKDVELRCDPISGHTALYWYRQSLGQGLEFLIYFQGNSAPDKSGLPSDRFSAERTGGSVSTLTIQRTQQEDSAVYLCASSLSGLHNEQFFGPGTRLTVL.

As to this clonotype: The junction does not match germline at one end; this may be a read error. The chain recombines TRBV12-3 or TRBV12-4 with TRBJ2-2, with TRBD2 as a possible D gene (6 bases). The CDR3 covers 18 residues. The CDR3: CASCLAAGVGWVTGELFF. As DNA, the CDR3 is TGTGCCAGCTGTTTAGCGGCTGGAGTAGGGTGGGTCACCGGGGAGCTGTTTTTT.

This clonotype has a count of ten or more. This chain connects TRBV20-1 to TRBJ1-1; D ambiguous. The V end lost 1 base, the J end lost 1 base, and 7 bases lay between the germline ends. There are 13 residues in the CDR3. CDR1 DFQATT and CDR2 SNEGSKA come from the germline V gene (reference sequence). The CDR3 protein is CSARVGTNTEAFF. CDR3 DNA: TGCAGTGCTAGAGTGGGTACGAACACTGAAGCTTTCTTT.

The J gene is TRBJ2-1, the V gene TRBV4-1; TRBD2 agrees at 8 bases. Germline assignment: CDR1 MGHRA and CDR2 YSYEKL. CDR3 size: 16 residues. After removal of 1 base from V and 6 bases from J, the junction contained 8 bases not matched to a gene. Here the CDR3 DNA reads TGCGCCAGCAGCCAAGGGACTAGCCGACGTGGCAATGAGCAGTTCTTC. Protein: CASSQGTSRRGNEQFF.

A remark on this clonotype: A read error is likely here: a far larger clone is one base away. The chain employs TRBV4-2 and TRBJ2-7; 8 nucleotides align to TRBD2. V shed 4 bases, J shed 7 bases, and the junction held 15 bases outside the gene matches. The CDR3 runs 16 residues. Germline-derived CDR1 and CDR2 are LGHNA and YNFKEQ. The CDR3 DNA follows: TGTGCCAGCAGCCGGTCACGGGAGGGTTGGGGCAATGAGCAGTACTTC. As protein: CASSRSREGWGNEQYF.

A remark on this clonotype: Mismatch with germline at one junction end may stem from a read error. The rearrangement uses TRBV5-1 and TRBJ2-2, with 8 bases aligning to TRBD1. CDR1 is SGHRS, CDR2 YFSETQ, per germline. This CDR3 is 16 amino acids long. The CDR3 DNA sequence: TGCGCCGGCAGCTTTAGGACAGGGCTTGGCACCGGGGAGCTGTTTTTT. Protein product: CAGSFRTGLGTGELFF.

This clonotype was counted a few times. V gene TRBV19 combines with J gene TRBJ1-2; TRBD1 agrees at 8 bases. Germline CDR1 is LNHDA and CDR2 is SQIVND (reference sequence). CDR3 length equals 13 residues. Trimming cost V 8 bases and J 4 bases; bases outside gene matches: 6. The CDR3 region has the DNA TGTGCCAGTTATGACAGGGGAGCCTATGGCTACACCTTC. It specifies CASYDRGAYGYTF.

Many counts were recorded for this clonotype. The V call is TRBV10-1, the J call TRBJ2-2, with D unresolved. CDR3 size: 12 residues. Germline CDR1 WNHNN, CDR2 SYGVQD (reference sequence). V lost 5 bases to trimming and J lost 6 bases, with 7 bases between them. CDR3 sequence: CASSNPSGELFF. The CDR3 DNA reads TGCGCCAGCAGTAATCCGTCCGGGGAGCTGTTTTTT.

This clonotype was counted many times. The rearrangement uses TRBV7-9 and TRBJ2-1; D uncertain. The germline CDR1 and CDR2 sequences are SEHNR and FQNEAQ (reference sequence). V was cut by 5 bases and J by 4 bases, with 12 bases left in between. This CDR3 region has 14 residues. The chain's CDR3 is CASSPGTRYNEQFF. The CDR3 region has the DNA TGTGCCAGCAGCCCCGGAACACGTTACAATGAGCAGTTCTTC.

This clonotype has at least ten counts. The CDR3 protein is CASSQGGWGEKLFF. For the CDR3, the DNA is TGTGCCAGCAGTCAAGGGGGCTGGGGTGAAAAACTGTTTTTT. V and J are TRBV28 and TRBJ1-4, with 7 bases matching TRBD1. Germline V gene data show CDR1 as MDHEN and CDR2 as SYDVKM. V was pared by 5 bases and J by 7 bases, with 7 bases of the junction left unmatched. The CDR3 covers 14 residues.

This clonotype has at least ten counts. This chain joins TRBV5-1 and TRBJ2-3, with D uncertain. The CDR3 is 13 residues long. The V and J ends lost 7 bases and 1 base respectively, with 10 bases between them. From germline, CDR1 is SGHRS and CDR2 YFSETQ. CDR3 amino acids: CASRGGGTDTQYF. Here the CDR3 DNA reads TGCGCCAGCCGCGGCGGTGGCACAGATACGCAGTATTTT. Combining the CDR3 with reference TRBV5-1 and TRBJ2-3 gives the whole variable domain KAGVTQTPRYLIKTRGQQVTLSCSPISGHRSVSWYQQTPGQGLQFLFEYFSETQRNKGNFPGRFSGRQFSNSRSEMNVSTLELGDSALYLCASRGGGTDTQYFGPGTRLTVL.

The chain is built from TRBV3-1 and TRBJ2-3, with unresolved D. The V end lost 0 bases, the J end lost 4 bases, and 23 bases lay between the germline ends. CDR1 is LGHDT, CDR2 YNNKEL, per germline (reference sequence). This CDR3 region has 19 residues. The CDR3 bases are TGTGCCAGCAGCCAAGATCCCTCATACCGGGTCTTGAGCGCAGATACGCAGTATTTT. Translating gives CASSQDPSYRVLSADTQYF.

This clonotype has just a few counts. The gene calls are TRBV10-3 and TRBJ2-1; D ambiguous. Looked up from germline, CDR1 is ENHRY and CDR2 is SYGVKD. This CDR3 spans 14 amino acids. V was clipped by 4 bases and J by 8 bases, with 15 bases between them. This CDR3 reads CAISVRRASDEQFF. As DNA, the CDR3 is TGTGCCATCAGTGTCCGAAGAGCTTCGGATGAGCAGTTCTTC.

This clonotype was observed many times. The chain links TRBV3-1 to TRBJ1-4, with 7 bases aligning to TRBD1. In germline, CDR1 is LGHDT, CDR2 YNNKEL (reference sequence). This CDR3 is built from 15 residues. The trim removed 4 bases at V and 4 bases at J, leaving 6 bases unmatched. The CDR3 protein is CASSRAGTVNEKLFF. The CDR3 bases are TGTGCCAGCAGCCGCGCCGGGACAGTTAATGAAAAACTGTTTTTT.

This clonotype was observed many times. V and J are TRBV24-1 and TRBJ2-1; tentatively, D is TRBD1 or TRBD2 (5 bases each). Germline V gives CDR1 KGHDR, CDR2 SFDVKD. V lost 3 bases and J 5 bases, leaving 13 bases between the germline ends. The CDR3 totals 15 residues. The CDR3 coding sequence is TGTGCCACCAGTGATCCGGGACCCGGGGACAATGAGCAGTTCTTC. Residues: CATSDPGPGDNEQFF.

This clonotype was found many times. The V and J genes are TRBV24-1 and TRBJ2-2, with 8 bases fitting TRBD1. J gave up 2 bases and V 3 bases, and 4 bases lay outside the gene matches. Germline CDR1 is KGHDR and CDR2 is SFDVKD. The CDR3 is 16 amino acids. DNA of the CDR3: TGTGCCACCAGTGATCGGACAGGGAGAAACACCGGGGAGCTGTTTTTT. This codes for CATSDRTGRNTGELFF.

As concerns this clonotype: With only one base between it and a far larger clone, this is likely a read error. The chain links TRBV2 to TRBJ2-1; the D gene is possibly TRBD2 (6 bases). Germline assignment: CDR1 SNHLY and CDR2 FYNNEI. Trimming cost V 0 bases and J 13 bases, with 19 bases left between them. The CDR3 is made up of 15 amino acids. CDR3 nucleotides: TGTGCCAGCAGTGAAGCAGGATCGTCGGGGGAGACCCAGTTCTTC. As protein: CASSEAGSSGETQFF.

CDR3 sequence: CASSLEGQVTEAFF. CDR3 nucleotides: TGCGCCAGCAGCTTGGAGGGACAGGTCACTGAAGCTTTCTTT. This chain joins TRBV5-1 and TRBJ1-1, with TRBD1 matching over 8 bases. CDR1 and CDR2 from the germline V gene are SGHRS and YFSETQ. The CDR3 length is 14 residues. The V and J ends lost 0 bases and 4 bases, in that order; junction bases with no gene match: 2.

This clonotype was recorded at least ten times. J is TRBJ2-5 and V is TRBV12-3 or TRBV12-4; a weak D match, TRBD2 (6 bases). Trimming took 6 bases from V and 2 from J, leaving 10 bases between them. This CDR3 has 13 amino acids. The CDR3 region is CASREGLQETQYF. CDR3 nucleotides: TGTGCCAGCAGAGAGGGACTTCAAGAGACCCAGTACTTC.

At least ten counts were recorded for this clonotype. J is TRBJ2-5 and V is TRBV5-1, with a tentative D call TRBD2 (5 bases). The CDR3 is 12 residues long. The germline CDR1 and CDR2 sequences are SGHRS and YFSETQ. Deletions cut 4 bases from V and 7 bases from J, with 11 bases between. CDR3: CASSLEAGTQYF. DNA of the CDR3: TGCGCCAGCAGCCTGGAGGCGGGGACCCAGTACTTC.